A single sample gave rise to the 32 T cell receptor beta chains below, sequenced in a study of shared clonotypes between healthy human individuals. Method: immunoSEQ multiplex PCR; TCRdb's copy keeps in-frame clones and lacks some. The table includes approximately 2.4 million clones, about 94% detected once. Sequencing used naive CD4+ T cells sorted from blood. As for subset: CD45RA+ positively selected. The receptors come from a man younger than 30 in good health.

In this sample, this clone turned up once. The sample carries other DNA sequences with the same CDR3. CDR3 in DNA: TGTGCCAGCAGCCCCAGAGCCTACGAGCAGTACTTC. Translation: CASSPRAYEQYF. The chain has TRBV7-2 and TRBJ2-7; D uncertain. CDR3 size: 12 residues. Trimming cost V 5 bases and J 2 bases, with 7 bases left between them. In germline, CDR1 is SGHTA, CDR2 FQGNSA.

The chain carries TRBV20-1 and TRBJ2-5; D not certain. The CDR3 has 11 amino acids. Trimming shortened V by 5 bases and J by 8 bases, and 12 bases separated the two germline ends. CDR1 and CDR2 from the germline V gene are DFQATT and SNEGSKA (reference sequence). Written as DNA, the CDR3 is TGCAGTGCTCCCGAGCAGTCCACCCAGTACTTC. This encodes CSAPEQSTQYF.

This chain joins TRBV2 and TRBJ1-4; D is possibly TRBD1 (5 bases). Germline V CDR1 and CDR2: SNHLY, FYNNEI. The CDR3 is 14 residues long. Trimming shortened V by 6 bases and J by 5 bases, and 13 bases separated the two germline ends. CDR3 region: CASSGTGVNEKLFF. The DNA of the CDR3 is TGTGCCAGCAGCGGGACGGGTGTGAATGAAAAACTGTTTTTT.

This clone has a handful of counts. The chain has TRBV2 and TRBJ1-4; D call uncertain. CDR3 length: 14 amino acids. The germline gives CDR1 SNHLY, CDR2 FYNNEI. V lost 2 bases and J 5 bases, leaving 9 bases between the germline ends. The CDR3 loop is CASSESGLNEKLFF. The DNA for the CDR3 is TGTGCCAGCAGTGAAAGCGGGCTCAATGAAAAACTGTTTTTT.

The rearrangement uses TRBV5-1 and TRBJ2-5, with D possibly being TRBD2 (6 bases). Trimming shortened V by 4 bases and J by 5 bases, and 15 bases separated the two germline ends. Germline lookup yields CDR1 SGHRS and CDR2 YFSETQ. The CDR3 is 14 amino acids. CDR3 loop: CASSQKGGGETQYF. The DNA of the CDR3 is TGCGCCAGCAGCCAAAAGGGAGGAGGGGAGACCCAGTACTTC.

This chain's CDR3 is CASSGESFNEQFF. In DNA, the CDR3 is TGTGCCAGCAGTGGGGAGAGTTTCAATGAGCAGTTCTTC. This chain links TRBV6-1 with TRBJ2-1; tentatively, D is TRBD2 (5 bases). Trimming pared 4 bases from V and 6 bases from J, leaving 10 bases between. This CDR3 region has 13 residues. Germline V gene data show CDR1 as MNHNS and CDR2 as SASEGT.

This clone appeared a single time. This sequence joins TRBV28 and TRBJ2-7, with D possibly being TRBD2 (5 bases). Germline V lookup: CDR1 MDHEN, CDR2 SYDVKM. Trimming stripped 10 bases from V and 2 bases from J, with 12 bases between. This CDR3 has 12 residues. The CDR3 region is CAIGLNPYEQYF. The CDR3 coding sequence is TGTGCCATCGGACTCAATCCCTACGAGCAGTACTTC.

The J gene is TRBJ2-7, the V gene TRBV4-1, with TRBD2 matching 8 bases. J lost 0 bases, V lost 0 bases, and 7 bases had no gene match. This CDR3 is built from 17 residues. Germline V CDR1 and CDR2: MGHRA, YSYEKL. In DNA form, the CDR3 reads TGCGCCAGCAGCCAAGAAATGGGAAGCGGGGGCTCCTACGAGCAGTACTTC. This sequence encodes CASSQEMGSGGSYEQYF.

The chain has TRBV7-6 and TRBJ1-3, with 8 positions matching TRBD1. The V and J ends lost 4 bases and 4 bases, in that order; junction bases with no gene match: 9. The CDR3 runs 16 residues. CDR1 is SGHVS and CDR2 is FNYEAQ in the germline V gene. CDR3 DNA sequence: TGTGCCAGCAGCTCCCTGGGACAGGAGGTCGGAAACACCATATATTTT. This codes for CASSSLGQEVGNTIYF.

The V and J genes are TRBV27 and TRBJ2-7; 8 bases match TRBD2. This CDR3 is 16 amino acids long. CDR1 and CDR2 (germline): MNHEY, SMNVEV (reference sequence). V lost 6 bases and J lost 3; bases outside the gene matches: 13. In DNA form, the CDR3 reads TGTGCCAGCAGCCGGGGGGGAGGGATTCCCAACTACGAGCAGTACTTC. Translation: CASSRGGGIPNYEQYF.

The V and J genes are TRBV7-8 and TRBJ2-7; 9 bases line up with TRBD1. CDR3 size: 14 residues. Germline V gene data show CDR1 as SGHVS and CDR2 as FQNEAQ. With V trimmed by 7 bases and J by 5 bases, 9 bases remained unmatched. As DNA, the CDR3 is TGTGCCAGCAAGCCGGGGACAGGGAGAAACGAGCAGTACTTC. Protein product: CASKPGTGRNEQYF.

The chain has TRBV19 and TRBJ1-2; 10 bases are a match to TRBD1. The V and J ends lost 6 bases and 3 bases, in that order; junction bases with no gene match: 7. Germline V gene lookup returns CDR1 LNHDA and CDR2 SQIVND (reference sequence). The CDR3 spans 15 residues. The CDR3 bases are TGTGCCAGTAGACCGGGACAGGGGAGGGACTATGGCTACACCTTC. Amino acids: CASRPGQGRDYGYTF.

The sample holds one count of this clone. The V and J genes are TRBV25-1 and TRBJ2-2; D gene uncertain. This CDR3 region has 16 residues. CDR1 is MGHDK and CDR2 is SYGVNS in the germline V gene. The V gene lost 1 base and the J gene lost 0 bases, with 9 bases spanning the gap. Written as DNA, the CDR3 is TGTGCCAGCAGTGAATTTAGCCAAGCGAACACCGGGGAGCTGTTTTTT. As protein: CASSEFSQANTGELFF. The full variable domain, its missing parts supplied by reference TRBV25-1 and TRBJ2-2, is EADIYQTPRYLVIGTGKKITLECSQTMGHDKMYWYQQDPGMELHLIHYSYGVNSTEKGDLSSESTVSRIRTEHFPLTLESARPSHTSQYLCASSEFSQANTGELFFGEGSRLTVL.

The V and J genes are TRBV7-2 and TRBJ2-6, with TRBD1 matching over 10 bases. V lost 3 bases and J lost 2; bases outside the gene matches: 7. The CDR3 covers 18 residues. CDR1 is SGHTA, CDR2 FQGNSA, per germline. As DNA, the CDR3 is TGTGCCAGCAGCTTTATGGGACAGGGGACTGCTGGGGCCAACGTCCTGACTTTC. Encoded protein: CASSFMGQGTAGANVLTF. The whole variable domain, remainder taken from reference TRBV7-2 and TRBJ2-6, is GAGVSQSPSNKVTEKGKDVELRCDPISGHTALYWYRQSLGQGLEFLIYFQGNSAPDKSGLPSDRFSAERTGGSVSTLTIQRTQQEDSAVYLCASSFMGQGTAGANVLTFGAGSRLTVL.

The chain employs TRBV7-2 and TRBJ2-2; 11 bases fit TRBD1. Trimming took 5 bases from V and 6 from J; bases not matched to a gene: 2. Germline CDR1 is SGHTA and CDR2 is FQGNSA. The CDR3 is 14 amino acids. CDR3 nucleotide sequence: TGTGCCAGCAGCCGGGACAGGGGGTCCGGGGAGCTGTTTTTT. Translated, it gives CASSRDRGSGELFF.

The rearrangement links TRBV6-7 to TRBJ1-4; D is ambiguous. TRBV6-7 is sorted into the ORF group, with uncertain function. The CDR3 loop spans 15 amino acids. V was shortened by 0 bases and J by 8 bases, with 13 bases between the two germline ends. The CDR3 DNA reads as TGTGCCAGCAGTTACTCGTGGCGAACTGGGGAAAAACTGTTTTTT. Translated, it gives CASSYSWRTGEKLFF.

The J gene is TRBJ2-5, the V gene TRBV5-1, with D unclear. CDR1 is SGHRS and CDR2 is YFSETQ in the germline V gene. The germline V and J ends were trimmed by 4 bases and 7 bases, with 8 bases remaining between them. This CDR3 has 11 amino acids. CDR3 residues: CASSLRGTQYF. The CDR3 coding sequence is TGCGCCAGCAGCCTCAGAGGGACCCAGTACTTC.

This rearrangement joins TRBV6-6 to TRBJ2-7; TRBD1 aligns across 8 bases. CDR3 size: 14 residues. The V gene end was trimmed by 10 bases and the J gene end by 4 bases; junction bases not matched to a gene: 12. From germline, CDR1 is MNHNY and CDR2 SVGAGI (reference sequence). The CDR3 here is CATLGADRGYEQYF. The CDR3 DNA reads TGTGCCACCCTGGGGGCCGACAGGGGATACGAGCAGTACTTC.

This clone came up once. The CDR3 coding sequence is TGTGCCAGCAGTCAGGACAAGACCCAGTACTTC. This gives the protein CASSQDKTQYF. This chain links TRBV2 with TRBJ2-5, with TRBD1 as a possible D gene (5 bases). V was shortened by 5 bases and J by 6 bases, with 7 bases between the two germline ends. Germline V gene sequence: CDR1 SNHLY, CDR2 FYNNEI. This CDR3 region has 11 residues.

J is TRBJ1-3 and V is TRBV19; D call uncertain. Germline CDR1 LNHDA, CDR2 SQIVND (reference sequence). The CDR3 has 14 residues. V was shortened by 3 bases and J by 4 bases, with 10 bases between the two germline ends. CDR3 residues: CASSMTFSGNTIYF. In DNA, the CDR3 is TGTGCCAGTAGTATGACCTTCTCAGGAAACACCATATATTTT. Full variable domain (outside the CDR3, taken from reference TRBV19 and TRBJ1-3): DGGITQSPKYLFRKEGQNVTLSCEQNLNHDAMYWYRQDPGQGLRLIYYSQIVNDFQKGDIAEGYSVSREKKESFPLTVTSAQKNPTAFYLCASSMTFSGNTIYFGEGSWLTVV.

V usage is TRBV12-1 and J usage is TRBJ2-5; the table's D call, TRBD2, has no DNA check behind it. TRBV12-1 is an annotated pseudogene. The CDR3 is 22 residues long. In nucleotides, the CDR3 is TGTGCCAGCAGCTTTCTAGCGGGGGTTGAAGCCGATCCACCGGAGTACCAAGAGACCCAGTACTTC. As protein: CASSFLAGVEADPPEYQETQYF.

The chain recombines TRBV5-8 with TRBJ2-7; 9 bases are a match to TRBD1. The germline gives CDR1 SGHTS, CDR2 YDEGEE. The CDR3 length is 15 residues. Trimming removed 4 bases from V and 3 bases from J; junction bases left unmatched: 8. CDR3 sequence reads: CASSRTGTGLYEQYF. CDR3 coding DNA: TGTGCCAGCAGCAGAACCGGGACAGGGCTCTACGAGCAGTACTTC.

V gene TRBV15 combines with J gene TRBJ1-3; weak D call: TRBD1 (5 bases). CDR1 is LNHNV and CDR2 is YYDKDF in the germline V gene (reference sequence). The CDR3 has 16 amino acids. V was cut by 0 bases and J by 4 bases, with 13 bases left in between. CDR3 DNA: TGTGCCACCAGCAGAGACGGGGCGGCCCCCGGAAACACCATATATTTT. It encodes CATSRDGAAPGNTIYF.

The chain combines TRBV5-4 with TRBJ2-7; 8 bases match TRBD1. The junction had 17 bases not matched to a gene; V was cut back by 5 bases and J by 7 bases. The CDR3 totals 16 residues. The germline V gene encodes CDR1 SGHNT and CDR2 YYREEE (reference sequence). The CDR3 sequence is CASRGPGGQGLNEQYF. The CDR3 DNA reads as TGTGCCAGCAGAGGTCCGGGTGGACAGGGACTCAATGAGCAGTACTTC.

This clone has only one observation. The chain employs TRBV30 and TRBJ2-7, with TRBD1 matching over 11 bases. The CDR3 is made up of 17 amino acids. V lost 2 bases, J lost 9 bases, and 18 bases stayed unmatched. Germline V CDR1 and CDR2: GTSNPN, SVGIG (reference sequence). In DNA form, the CDR3 reads TGTGCCTGGAGTTCGGGGAAGGTAGGGACAGGGGGGTCCGGGCAGTACTTC. It codes for CAWSSGKVGTGGSGQYF.

The genes are TRBV19 and TRBJ1-4; no definite D call. The CDR3 runs 15 residues. The ends were cut back, 7 bases at V and 5 bases at J, with 17 bases in the middle. The germline CDR1 and CDR2 sequences are LNHDA and SQIVND (reference sequence). This chain's CDR3 is CASTMTFMGNEKLFF. DNA for the CDR3: TGTGCCAGTACCATGACATTTATGGGGAATGAAAAACTGTTTTTT.

With respect to this clone: Other DNA sequences in this specimen translate into the identical CDR3. V usage is TRBV5-1 and J usage is TRBJ2-7; D assignment may be TRBD1 or TRBD2 (6 bases each). V lost 0 bases and J lost 6, with 10 bases in between. The CDR3 contains 13 residues. CDR1 and CDR2 (germline): SGHRS, YFSETQ. In DNA, the CDR3 is TGCGCCAGCAGCTTGGAGGGGGGTGGCGAGCAGTACTTC. This encodes CASSLEGGGEQYF.

The V gene is TRBV7-2, the J gene TRBJ1-1; 8 bases line up with TRBD1. The CDR3 is 15 residues long. The J segment lost 5 bases and the V segment lost 4 bases, leaving 9 bases of the junction unmatched. The germline V gene encodes CDR1 SGHTA and CDR2 FQGNSA. The CDR3 protein is CASSWRRQGRTEAFF. As DNA, the CDR3 is TGTGCCAGCAGCTGGAGACGACAGGGGAGGACTGAAGCTTTCTTT.

The chain uses TRBV5-1 and TRBJ2-2; D possibly corresponds to TRBD1 (6 bases). The CDR3 loop spans 13 amino acids. V was shortened by 3 bases and J by 3 bases, with 6 bases between the two germline ends. From germline, CDR1 is SGHRS and CDR2 YFSETQ. The chain's CDR3 is CASSYRDTGELFF. CDR3 sequence (DNA): TGCGCCAGCAGCTACAGGGACACCGGGGAGCTGTTTTTT.

Note on this clone: The same CDR3 also results from other DNA sequences found in this sample. The genes are TRBV5-1 and TRBJ2-1, with D maybe TRBD2 (6 bases). The CDR3 covers 16 residues. The germline gives CDR1 SGHRS, CDR2 YFSETQ. V was shortened by 0 bases and J by 3 bases, with 13 bases between the two germline ends. CDR3 nucleotide sequence: TGCGCCAGCAGCTTGGCGGGTAGCGGTTACTACAATGAGCAGTTCTTC. It codes for CASSLAGSGYYNEQFF.

The rearrangement uses TRBV30 and TRBJ2-7, with TRBD2 identical over 8 bases. Germline V CDR1 and CDR2: GTSNPN, SVGIG (reference sequence). This CDR3 comprises 12 residues. After removal of 4 bases from V and 4 bases from J, the junction contained 3 bases not matched to a gene. The DNA for the CDR3 is TGTGCCTGGACCACTAGCGGATACGAGCAGTACTTC. Its translation: CAWTTSGYEQYF.

The chain employs TRBV4-1 and TRBJ1-6, with D perhaps TRBD1 (6 bases). The CDR3 runs to 15 residues. From germline, CDR1 is MGHRA and CDR2 YSYEKL. V shed 0 bases and J shed 7 bases, with 10 bases lying between them. This CDR3 is CASSQEVQGNSPLHF. In nucleotides, the CDR3 is TGCGCCAGCAGCCAAGAAGTACAGGGAAATTCACCCCTCCACTTT.